The subject of this entry is one T cell receptor (beta chain). It may be a read error: a sequence one base away is much more abundant. This CDR3 is 15 amino acids long. The germline CDR1 and CDR2 sequences are SGHKS and YYEKEE (reference sequence). With V trimmed by 1 base and J by 4 bases, 6 bases remained unmatched. TCRdb reanalysed the RT-PCR reads using MiXCR and keeps one entry per CDR3 protein. The sample includes about 410,000 distinct CDR3 sequences, 16% of them seen just once. This record comes from a study of patients and donors after allogeneic stem cell transplantation. The chain combines TRBV5-5 with TRBJ1-1, with 8 bases that match TRBD1. Specimen: blood, either unsorted or a sorted T cell fraction (not recorded which). This receptor was identified in a human donor who was either an allogeneic HSCT recipient or a stem cell or donor lymphocyte infusion donor (not recorded which). It is not recorded whose cells these are; they may come from a transplant donor. CDR3: CASSLTGGGITEAFF. In DNA, the CDR3 is TGTGCCAGCAGCTTGACAGGGGGTGGGATCACTGAAGCTTTCTTT.